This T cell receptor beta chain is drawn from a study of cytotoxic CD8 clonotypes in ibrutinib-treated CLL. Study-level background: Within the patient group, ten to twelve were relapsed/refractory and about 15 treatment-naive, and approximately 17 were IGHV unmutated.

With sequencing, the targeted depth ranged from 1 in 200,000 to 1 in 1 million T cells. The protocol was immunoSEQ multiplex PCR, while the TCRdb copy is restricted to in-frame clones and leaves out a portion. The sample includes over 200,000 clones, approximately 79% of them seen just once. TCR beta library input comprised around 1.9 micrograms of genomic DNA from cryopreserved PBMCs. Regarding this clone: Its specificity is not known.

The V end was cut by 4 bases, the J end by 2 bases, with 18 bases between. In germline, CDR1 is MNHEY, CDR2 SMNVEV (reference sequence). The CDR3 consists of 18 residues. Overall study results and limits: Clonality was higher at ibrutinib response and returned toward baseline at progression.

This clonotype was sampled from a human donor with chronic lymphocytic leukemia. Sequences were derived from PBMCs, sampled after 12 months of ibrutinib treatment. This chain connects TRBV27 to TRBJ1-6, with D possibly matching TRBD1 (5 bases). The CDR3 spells CASSSGRDGYAYNSPLHF. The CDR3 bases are TGTGCCAGCAGTTCAGGCAGGGATGGCTACGCCTATAATTCACCCCTCCACTTT.